This T cell receptor beta chain was retrieved from a study of cytomegalovirus exposure and HLA in healthy donors. Per germline, CDR1 MDHEN and CDR2 SYDVKM. The CDR3 covers 15 residues. Trimming shortened V by 5 bases and J by 1 base, and 12 bases separated the two germline ends. In the PCR, 60 Vbeta and 13 Jbeta primers were used. The protocol was immunoSEQ multiplex PCR, while the TCRdb copy is restricted to in-frame clones and leaves out a portion. Here the sample spans more than 45,000 clones, about 82% being singletons. Sequencing input: PBMCs. The chain has TRBV28 and TRBJ1-3; TRBD1 might be the D (6 bases). The sequence came from a young man in good health and CMV-seronegative. CDR3 amino acids: CASSHRAGSGNTIYF. CDR3 DNA sequence: TGTGCCAGCAGTCACAGGGCAGGGTCTGGAAACACCATATATTTT. The variable domain in full, with the rest retrieved from reference TRBV28 and TRBJ1-3, is DVKVTQSSRYLVKRTGEKVFLECVQDMDHENMFWYRQDPGLGLRLIYFSYDVKMKEKGDIPEGYSVSREKKERFSLILESASTNQTSMYLCASSHRAGSGNTIYFGEGSWLTVV.